This entry lists 30 T cell receptor beta chains sequenced from one sample in a study of post-analysis software for immune sequencing data. Unique molecular identifiers tagged the TCR beta cDNA libraries. Via MiXCR, TCRdb re-called the PCR reads, giving one row per CDR3 protein. The sample lists a few hundred thousand distinct CDR3 sequences, less than 40% occurring once. These TCRs' antigens remain unknown. Whole-study results and caveats: Patients showed TRBV5-6, TRBV5-1 and TRBV20-1 among about five TRBV segments more frequent than in controls.

What was sequenced was blood. The receptors derive from a girl between 10 and 17 years old with multiple sclerosis.

This clonotype was seen ten or more times. The chain joins TRBV6-5 to TRBJ1-4; 8 positions agree with TRBD1. CDR3 length equals 15 residues. Germline V lookup: CDR1 MNHEY, CDR2 SVGAGI. After removal of 2 bases from V and 8 bases from J, the junction contained 7 bases not matched to a gene. CDR3 sequence reads: CASSYVGTGHEKLFF. CDR3 bases: TGTGCCAGCAGTTACGTGGGGACAGGTCACGAAAAACTGTTTTTT.

Only a few counts were recorded for this clonotype. The chain recombines TRBV7-9 with TRBJ2-3; 8 positions match TRBD1. The CDR3 has 14 amino acids. Looked up from germline, CDR1 is SEHNR and CDR2 is FQNEAQ (reference sequence). V gave up 2 bases and J gave up 6 bases; unmatched junction bases: 4. CDR3 in amino acids: CASSLSGGADTQYF. CDR3 in DNA: TGTGCCAGCAGCTTATCAGGGGGCGCGGATACGCAGTATTTT.

V usage is TRBV20-1 and J usage is TRBJ2-7; 9 positions agree with TRBD1. This CDR3 has 15 amino acids. Germline V gene sequence: CDR1 DFQATT, CDR2 SNEGSKA (reference sequence). Unmatched junction bases numbered 9, after V lost 4 bases and J lost 2 bases. The CDR3 coding sequence is TGCAGTGCTAACGGACAGGGGTTTTCTCCCTACGAGCAGTACTTC. This codes for CSANGQGFSPYEQYF.

This rearrangement joins TRBV4-1 to TRBJ2-3; D uncertain. This CDR3 has 15 amino acids. V shed 4 bases and J shed 1 base, with 12 bases lying between them. In germline, CDR1 is MGHRA, CDR2 YSYEKL. The CDR3 protein is CASSRLTLGTDTQYF. CDR3 bases: TGCGCCAGCAGCCGACTCACCCTGGGCACAGATACGCAGTATTTT.

Points on this clonotype: A single base separates this from a much larger clone, so it may be a read error. CDR3 in amino acids: CASSLVTGSNEQFF. The CDR3 DNA reads as TGCGCCAGCAGCTTGGTAACGGGGAGCAATGAGCAGTTCTTC. The rearrangement joins TRBV5-1 to TRBJ2-1; D might be TRBD2 (5 bases). CDR3 size: 14 residues. CDR1 is SGHRS and CDR2 is YFSETQ in the germline V gene. V was pared by 0 bases and J by 6 bases, with 10 bases between.

V is TRBV6-5 and J is TRBJ2-2; TRBD2 agrees at 9 bases. V lost 1 base and J lost 4; bases outside the gene matches: 10. Germline loops: CDR1 MNHEY, CDR2 SVGAGI. This CDR3 has 18 amino acids. The CDR3 is CASSYYGASGVSTGELFF. As DNA, the CDR3 is TGTGCCAGCAGTTACTATGGGGCTAGCGGGGTGAGCACCGGGGAGCTGTTTTTT.

Turning to this clonotype: Since a much larger clone is just one base distant, this may be a read error. The chain joins TRBV6-6 to TRBJ1-5; TRBD1 might be the D (5 bases). Per germline, CDR1 MNHNY and CDR2 SVGAGI (reference sequence). The CDR3 has 14 amino acids. The CDR3 sequence is CVSSRRDSNQPQHF. The CDR3 DNA is TGTGTCAGCAGTCGCCGGGACAGCAATCAGCCCCAGCATTTT.

Details on this clonotype: This sequence may be a read error, since a much larger clone differs from it by one base. The chain has TRBV20-1 and TRBJ2-1; D gene unclear. This CDR3 is 14 amino acids long. Germline-derived CDR1 and CDR2 are DFQATT and SNEGSKA (reference sequence). This chain's CDR3 is CSASPRLPGNEQFF. CDR3 bases: TGCAGTGCTAGTCCGAGACTCCCTGGCAATGAACAGTTCTTC.

The V call is TRBV6-1, the J call TRBJ1-4; no firm D call. CDR1 is MNHNS and CDR2 is SASEGT in the germline V gene. CDR3 length equals 13 residues. V was pared by 2 bases and J by 7 bases, with 8 bases between. The CDR3 DNA reads as TGTGCCAGCAGTGAATTGTGGGTTGAAAAACTGTTTTTT. Amino acids: CASSELWVEKLFF.

As for this clonotype: This may stem from a read error, because a much larger clone lies one nucleotide away. The V call is TRBV5-5, the J call TRBJ1-6; TRBD1 agrees at 7 bases. The CDR3 spans 15 residues. Germline values: CDR1 SGHKS, CDR2 YYEKEE (reference sequence). As DNA, the CDR3 is TGTGCCAGCAGCAAGTCAGGGACAGCCTTTTCACCCCCCCACTTT. It translates to CASSKSGTAFSPPHF.

This clonotype was picked up a small number of times. A much larger clone is a single base away; this may be a read error. V usage is TRBV29-1 and J usage is TRBJ2-1, with 9 bases identical to TRBD2. Looked up from germline, CDR1 is SQVTM and CDR2 is ANQGSEA. Trimming cost V 4 bases and J 7 bases; bases outside gene matches: 8. CDR3 length: 14 amino acids. The CDR3 protein is CSVAVAGVGNEQFF. The CDR3 bases are TGCAGCGTTGCCGTAGCGGGGGTCGGGAATGAGCAGTTCTTC.

This clonotype was observed a few times. The chain carries TRBV5-1 and TRBJ1-2; D might be TRBD1 (6 bases). Trimming pared 3 bases from V and 5 bases from J, leaving 14 bases between. CDR3 length equals 14 residues. The germline CDR1 and CDR2 sequences are SGHRS and YFSETQ. This CDR3 is CASSSPWDTYGYTF. For the CDR3, the DNA is TGCGCCAGCAGCTCTCCCTGGGACACATATGGCTACACCTTC.

To note about this clonotype: A junction boundary mismatches the germline segment, possibly from a read error. The genes are TRBV9 and TRBJ2-5; 8 nucleotides agree with TRBD2. CDR1 SGDLS and CDR2 YYNGEE come from the germline V gene. This CDR3 is built from 15 residues. The CDR3 DNA follows: TGTGCCAGCAGCGTAGGGACTAGCCAACGAGAGACCCAGCACTTC. This codes for CASSVGTSQRETQHF.

This clonotype has at least ten counts. The chain carries TRBV6-1 and TRBJ1-5; the D is unclear. The CDR3 runs 13 residues. The V gene lost 0 bases and the J gene lost 4 bases, with 4 bases spanning the gap. Per the germline V gene, CDR1 is MNHNS and CDR2 is SASEGT. The CDR3 DNA reads TGTGCCAGCAGTGAAGCAAGAAATCAGCCCCAGCATTTT. Its protein product is CASSEARNQPQHF.

This clonotype was counted between two and nine times. The chain uses TRBV27 and TRBJ2-5, with 8 bases matching TRBD2. This CDR3 is built from 15 residues. Germline values: CDR1 MNHEY, CDR2 SMNVEV (reference sequence). Trimming took 5 bases from V and 11 from J; bases not matched to a gene: 16. Here the CDR3 reads CASSQQRGPHNEQYF. As DNA, the CDR3 is TGTGCCAGCAGTCAACAGCGGGGGCCCCACAATGAGCAGTACTTC.

With regard to this clonotype: This may come from a read error, since a much larger clone is one base off. This sequence joins TRBV4-2 and TRBJ1-2; a weak D match, TRBD1 (5 bases). This CDR3 region has 14 residues. Germline V gives CDR1 LGHNA, CDR2 YNFKEQ. Trimming removed 7 bases from V and 4 bases from J, with 16 bases in between. In DNA, the CDR3 is TGTGCCAGCAACCCTGCCCAGGGCAGCTATGGCTACACCTTC. Amino acid sequence: CASNPAQGSYGYTF.

As to this clonotype: The germline gene is not matched at one end of the junction; a read error may be the cause. The rearrangement uses TRBV11-2 and TRBJ2-5; 8 bases are shared with TRBD1. Germline V lookup: CDR1 SGHAT, CDR2 FQNNGV. CDR3 size: 16 residues. CDR3 amino acids: CASSLGRGLDQETQYF. The DNA of the CDR3 is TGTGCCAGCAGTTTAGGCAGGGGGCTTGACCAAGAGACCCAGTACTTC.

This clonotype was observed at least ten times. V gene TRBV5-1 combines with J gene TRBJ2-6; D gene uncertain. This CDR3 spans 17 amino acids. With 0 bases removed from V and 0 bases from J, the gap between germline ends came to 10 bases. CDR1 is SGHRS, CDR2 YFSETQ, per germline. The CDR3 DNA reads TGCGCCAGCAGCTTGGTCAGCGCCTACTCTGGGGCCAACGTCCTGACTTTC. It yields the protein CASSLVSAYSGANVLTF.

This clonotype appeared many times. The chain has TRBV7-6 and TRBJ2-3; D may be TRBD2 (5 bases). The CDR3 is 15 residues long. Trimming cost V 5 bases and J 0 bases, with 12 bases left between them. Germline values: CDR1 SGHVS, CDR2 FNYEAQ. DNA for the CDR3: TGTGCCAGCAGCCCCGTCGGCGGGAGCACAGATACGCAGTATTTT. Amino acid sequence: CASSPVGGSTDTQYF.

This clonotype has at least ten counts. This rearrangement joins TRBV7-9 to TRBJ2-7; 7 nucleotides line up with TRBD2. Germline values: CDR1 SEHNR, CDR2 FQNEAQ (reference sequence). The CDR3 extends over 13 amino acids. J gave up 7 bases and V 2 bases, and 5 bases lay outside the gene matches. The CDR3: CASSLLAGEEQYF. CDR3 DNA sequence: TGTGCCAGCAGCTTATTGGCGGGAGAAGAGCAGTACTTC.

This sequence joins TRBV7-9 and TRBJ2-6, with 12 positions matching TRBD1. The CDR3 runs 18 residues. The ends lost 3 bases at V and 0 bases at J; junction bases unmatched: 3. The germline CDR1 and CDR2 sequences are SEHNR and FQNEAQ (reference sequence). Here the CDR3 reads CASSFGTGGRSGANVLTF. As DNA, the CDR3 is TGTGCCAGCAGCTTTGGGACAGGGGGCCGCTCTGGGGCCAACGTCCTGACTTTC.

Many counts were recorded for this clonotype. J is TRBJ2-7 and V is TRBV28; possible D gene TRBD2, 6 bases. The germline V gene has CDR1 MDHEN and CDR2 SYDVKM. CDR3 size: 13 residues. Trimming stripped 8 bases from V and 4 bases from J, with 15 bases between. The CDR3 nucleotides are TGTGCCAGCCACACGCGGGGATTATACGAGCAGTACTTC. This codes for CASHTRGLYEQYF.

The table lists this clonotype with a few counts. The gene calls are TRBV5-6 and TRBJ1-1, with D possibly being TRBD1 (5 bases). From germline, CDR1 is SGHDT and CDR2 YYEEEE. CDR3 length: 15 amino acids. V lost 4 bases to trimming and J lost 2 bases, with 15 bases between them. In DNA, the CDR3 is TGTGCCAGCAGCGCCCCCGTGACAGAAAACACTGAAGCTTTCTTT. This gives the protein CASSAPVTENTEAFF.

V and J are TRBV20-1 and TRBJ2-7; 8 nucleotides align to TRBD2. Germline V gene lookup returns CDR1 DFQATT and CDR2 SNEGSKA (reference sequence). This CDR3 contains 15 residues. J gave up 0 bases and V 3 bases, and 7 bases lay outside the gene matches. The CDR3 loop reads CSARSGGPISYEQYF. The CDR3 region has the DNA TGCAGTGCTAGGAGCGGGGGCCCCATCTCCTACGAGCAGTACTTC.

Comments on this clonotype: This could be a read error, since a much larger clone is one nucleotide away. This chain joins TRBV7-2 and TRBJ2-1, with D unresolved. The CDR3 extends over 13 amino acids. Germline V lookup: CDR1 SGHTA, CDR2 FQGNSA. The DNA of the CDR3 is TGTGTCAGCAGCTTAGGCAGGCACAATGAGCAGTTCTTC. It is translated as CVSSLGRHNEQFF.

In its sample, this clonotype was seen many times. The chain has TRBV20-1 and TRBJ1-1; D is possibly TRBD1 (6 bases). The V end was cut by 5 bases, the J end by 4 bases, with 14 bases between. Germline V gene sequence: CDR1 DFQATT, CDR2 SNEGSKA (reference sequence). This CDR3 is built from 13 residues. In DNA, the CDR3 is TGCAGTGCTCCAGGGGAGCAGAGCACTGAAGCTTTCTTT. It yields the protein CSAPGEQSTEAFF.

Concerning this clonotype itself: A read error may explain this, as a much larger clone is one base away. This chain joins TRBV20-1 and TRBJ1-1, with D tentatively TRBD1 (5 bases). The CDR3 has 13 amino acids. Per the germline V gene, CDR1 is DFQATT and CDR2 is SNEGSKA (reference sequence). The CDR3 loop reads CSARTGTDTEVFF. In DNA form, the CDR3 reads TGCAGTGCCCGGACCGGTACGGACACTGAAGTTTTCTTT.

The chain uses TRBV5-1 and TRBJ2-3; tentatively, D is TRBD2 (5 bases). The CDR3 runs to 14 residues. The germline V gene encodes CDR1 SGHRS and CDR2 YFSETQ. Trimming stripped 4 bases from V and 7 bases from J, with 16 bases between. In DNA form, the CDR3 reads TGCGCCAGCAGCCCACGGACTGGTTCGAATACGCAGTATTTT. As protein: CASSPRTGSNTQYF.

The rearrangement uses TRBV27 and TRBJ1-6, with TRBD1 identical over 9 bases. The trim removed 8 bases at V and 1 base at J, leaving 9 bases unmatched. Per germline, CDR1 MNHEY and CDR2 SMNVEV (reference sequence). This CDR3 is 17 amino acids long. The CDR3 region is CASSLTDRGSYNSPLHF. CDR3 DNA sequence: TGTGCCAGCTCATTGACTGACAGGGGGTCCTATAATTCACCCCTCCACTTT.

This clonotype showed up just a few times. This chain's CDR3 is CASSTYRGGTDTQYF. The CDR3 region has the DNA TGTGCCAGCAGTACCTACAGGGGGGGCACAGATACGCAGTATTTT. This chain uses TRBV27 with TRBJ2-3, with TRBD1 identical over 8 bases. Germline V gene lookup returns CDR1 MNHEY and CDR2 SMNVEV (reference sequence). After removal of 5 bases from V and 1 base from J, the junction contained 5 bases not matched to a gene. The CDR3 runs to 15 residues.